This TCR beta chain was obtained from a study of T-cell memory formation after mild COVID-19. Study-level information: The two donors had largely donor-specific TCR clusters.

This clonotype was counted only a few times. Its antigen is still unknown. Germline loops: CDR1 MNHEY, CDR2 SVGEGT. The CDR3 runs 11 residues. V shed 5 bases and J shed 6 bases, with 7 bases lying between them. Libraries for TCRalpha and TCRbeta carried sample barcodes and unique molecular identifiers via 5'RACE. TCRdb recomputed calls from the 5' RACE reads with MiXCR, one row per CDR3 protein. The table records under 250,000 distinct CDR3 sequences, 9.5% of them present only once. Study-wide findings and caveats: Contracting clones localized mainly to CM and EM when CD4+ and mainly to EMRA when CD8+. Clones from the second wave (peaking day 37) had unconfirmed SARS-CoV-2 specificity.

The chain joins TRBV6-2 or TRBV6-3 to TRBJ2-5, with unresolved D. The clonotype comes from a young man who had mild COVID-19 (a few samples of this study predate the infection). Cell type and time point are not known. Input material: PBMCs or a T cell subset sorted from them (not recorded which). This CDR3 is CASSLRQTQYF. In DNA, the CDR3 is TGTGCCAGCAGTCTGAGGCAGACCCAGTACTTC.